These T cell receptor beta chains were read from a single sample in a study of CD8+CD57+ T cells in acquired aplastic anemia. TCRdb ran MiXCR on the reads and lists one entry per CDR3 protein. Of approximately 200,000 distinct CDR3 sequences in the sample, roughly 57% were seen once. The sample taken for sequencing was sorted CD4+, CD8+, or CD8+CD57+ T cells (not recorded which) from PBMCs. The source is a human donor in good health. Both conserved end residues are part of each CDR3. The D gene is left open where the match is weak. A clone size is listed for some rows: how often the clone was seen (once, few, many), or a class if it is expanded.

v_gene	d_gene	j_gene	abundance	CDR3nt	CDR3aa
TRBV29-1	TRBD2	TRBJ2-3	many	TGCAGCGTTGAATCCTCCCATCCCGGGGGGGCGGTGGATACGCAGTATTTT	CSVESSHPGGAVDTQYF
TRBV2	.	TRBJ1-1	.	TGTGCCAGCAGTCCCAATACAGGGATGGCTTTCTTT	CASSPNTGMAFF
TRBV7-9	.	TRBJ1-3	.	TGTGCCAGCAGCCTAGGACGGAGCTCTGGAAACACCATATATTTT	CASSLGRSSGNTIYF
TRBV29-1	TRBD2	TRBJ2-1	.	TGCAGCATCGGACTAGCGGGATCCAATGAGCAGTTCTTC	CSIGLAGSNEQFF
TRBV7-9	.	TRBJ1-1	.	TGTGCCAGCAGCTTCGGACAGACGAACACTGAAGCTTTCTTT	CASSFGQTNTEAFF
TRBV20-1	.	TRBJ2-5	few	TGCAGTGCAAATCTGGGGGGCGCATCGAAGACCCAGTACTTC	CSANLGGASKTQYF
TRBV6-1	TRBD2	TRBJ2-1	.	TGTGCCAGCCTTCTTCCTAGCGGGGGGAGCTTTGATAATGAGCAGTTCTTC	CASLLPSGGSFDNEQFF
TRBV5-1	TRBD2	TRBJ2-1	many	TGCGCCAGCAGCTTGGATGAAGCGGGGGGGATTTTCTACAATGAGCAGTTCTTC	CASSLDEAGGIFYNEQFF
TRBV25-1	TRBD2	TRBJ2-3	once	TGTGCCAGCAGTGAGAGAAGAGCGGGAGGCTTTTCGTTTAGCACAGATACGCAGTATTTT	CASSERRAGGFSFSTDTQYF
TRBV6-1	.	TRBJ2-7	.	TGTGCCAGCAGTTCCTCCGGGACTTCTAACTACGAGCAGTACTTC	CASSSSGTSNYEQYF
TRBV20-1	.	TRBJ1-4	many	TGCAGTGCTAGAGATGTTACAACACGGAATGAAAAACTGTTTTTT	CSARDVTTRNEKLFF
TRBV2	.	TRBJ1-5	.	TGTGCCAGCACGCAGGAGAGCAATCAGCCCCAGCATTTT	CASTQESNQPQHF
TRBV2	.	TRBJ2-3	.	TGTGCCAGCAAGGAAAGGGCACAGGACAATGAGCAGTATTTT	CASKERAQDNEQYF
TRBV7-3	TRBD2	TRBJ2-7	.	TGTGCCAGCGGTCCTGATAGCGGGAGCCGCTCCTACAAGCAGTACTTC	CASGPDSGSRSYKQYF
TRBV15	TRBD1	TRBJ1-4	.	TGTGCCACCAGCGAGCGGAGACAGGGGAGGGAAAAACCGTTTTTT	CATSERRQGREKPFF
TRBV15	TRBD1	TRBJ2-2	.	TGTGCCACCAGCAGAGAAGGGACAGGGGTTACCGGGGAGCTGTTTTTT	CATSREGTGVTGELFF
TRBV5-4	TRBD1	TRBJ2-6	.	TGTGCCAGCAGCCCCGGGACAGGGGGTGGGGCCAACGTCCTGACTTTC	CASSPGTGGGANVLTF
TRBV10-3	TRBD2	TRBJ2-3	.	TGTGCCATCGCGGGAGGAACAGATACGCAGTATTTT	CAIAGGTDTQYF
TRBV7-8	.	TRBJ2-3	many	TGTGCCAGCAGCTCCGGGCCCACAGATACGCAGTATTTT	CASSSGPTDTQYF
TRBV7-6	.	TRBJ2-7	.	TGTGCCAGCAGCTTAGTGACCCAGGGCGGCCATGGGCAGTACTTC	CASSLVTQGGHGQYF
TRBV5-6	TRBD2	TRBJ2-2	many	TGTGCCAGCAGCTTGGGGGTTCTAGCGGGAGGGCCCGGGGAGCTGTTTTTT	CASSLGVLAGGPGELFF
TRBV20-1	.	TRBJ1-2	.	TGCAGTGCTAACAGGGTTCTTGGCTACACCTTC	CSANRVLGYTF
TRBV29-1	.	TRBJ1-1	.	TGCAGCGTTGAAGAGGGAGTGTGGGGCCCTGAAGCTTTCTTT	CSVEEGVWGPEAFF
TRBV24-1	.	TRBJ2-1	.	TGTGCCATGGCATCGGGCTCCTACAATGAGCAGTTCTTC	CAMASGSYNEQFF
TRBV2	.	TRBJ1-2	once	TGTGCCAGCAGTGAAGACACTCCTAACTATGGCTACACCTTC	CASSEDTPNYGYTF
TRBV4-1	.	TRBJ2-2	many	TGCGCCAGCAGCCAAGGCAGGGCCACCGGGGAGCTGTTTTTT	CASSQGRATGELFF
TRBV7-8	TRBD1	TRBJ2-5	.	TGTGCCAGCAGCTTGCTCGGACAGGGCTTACAAGAGACCCAGTACTTC	CASSLLGQGLQETQYF
TRBV2	TRBD2	TRBJ2-7	.	TGTGCCAGCAGTCGCTTGACTAGCGGTTACGAGCAGTACTTC	CASSRLTSGYEQYF
TRBV12-3/TRBV12-4	TRBD2	TRBJ2-1	.	TGTGCCAGCAGTTTAGATAGGACTAGCGGGGGTGATGAGCAGTTCTTC	CASSLDRTSGGDEQFF
TRBV12-3/TRBV12-4	TRBD1	TRBJ2-2	.	TGTGCCAGCAGGACAGGGGACACCGGGGAGCTGTTTTTT	CASRTGDTGELFF
TRBV25-1	.	TRBJ2-7	many	TGTGCCAGCGGAGGGGCGGCCTACGAGCAGTACTTC	CASGGAAYEQYF
TRBV19	TRBD1	TRBJ2-5	.	TGTGCCAGTAGTATGGGACAGGGGTTGGAGACCCAGTACTTC	CASSMGQGLETQYF
TRBV7-9	TRBD1	TRBJ1-6	.	TGTGCCAGCAGCCTTGGACAGGGGATTAGCTCCTATAATTCACCCCTCCACTTT	CASSLGQGISSYNSPLHF
TRBV7-9	.	TRBJ2-5	.	TGTGCCAGCAGCACCGGGACCTGGGAGACCCAGTACTTC	CASSTGTWETQYF
TRBV29-1	.	TRBJ2-5	.	TGCAGCGCCGCGGGGCAGGCGAAAGAGACCCAGTACTTC	CSAAGQAKETQYF
TRBV5-1	.	TRBJ2-5	few	TGCGCCAGCAGCTTGATAGGACAAGAGACCCAGTACTTC	CASSLIGQETQYF
TRBV7-2	TRBD1	TRBJ1-1	.	TGTGCCAGCAGCTCCTGGACAGGGGGCGGCTTTTGGACTGAAGCTTTCTTT	CASSSWTGGGFWTEAFF
TRBV7-8	.	TRBJ1-1	.	TGTGCCAGCAGCTTAGAACCGGGCTGGGAAGCTTTCTTT	CASSLEPGWEAFF
TRBV7-3	.	TRBJ1-2	.	TGTGCCAGCAGCTTATGGGCTAACTATGGCTACACCTTC	CASSLWANYGYTF
TRBV7-9	TRBD2	TRBJ2-1	many	TGTGCCAGTAAGAGCGGGAGTATCGGTAATGAGCAGTTCTTC	CASKSGSIGNEQFF
TRBV20-1	.	TRBJ2-2	.	TGCAGTGCTAGGCGACCAAGGGGCCCGACCGGGGAGCTGTTTTTT	CSARRPRGPTGELFF
TRBV15	.	TRBJ1-5	many	TGTGCCACCAGCAGGGCCCCAAATAGCAATCAGCCCCAGCATTTT	CATSRAPNSNQPQHF
TRBV25-1	TRBD1	TRBJ2-1	once	TGTGCCAGCAGTGAATACGGGACAGGGTACAATGAGCAGTTCTTC	CASSEYGTGYNEQFF
TRBV6-2/TRBV6-3	.	TRBJ1-1	many	TGTGCCAGCAGTTACCCACTAGACAGGTCGGGCACTGAAGCTTTCTTT	CASSYPLDRSGTEAFF
TRBV5-1	TRBD1	TRBJ1-1	.	TGCGCCAGCAGCTTGTACAGGGGCACTGAAGCTTTCTTT	CASSLYRGTEAFF
TRBV6-6	TRBD1	TRBJ2-7	.	TGTGCCAGCGGCTGGTCCCTGGGACAGGGACTCTACGAGCAGTACTTC	CASGWSLGQGLYEQYF
TRBV5-1	TRBD1	TRBJ1-6	.	TGCGCCAGCAGCCGGACAGGGAGCTCCTATAATTCACCCCTCCACTTT	CASSRTGSSYNSPLHF
TRBV5-1	.	TRBJ2-7	.	TGCGCCAGCAGAGTGGAGACAGGTGGATACGAGCAGTACTTC	CASRVETGGYEQYF
TRBV20-1	TRBD1	TRBJ1-2	.	TGCAGTGCTAACCCTGAGACAGGGTCCGGCTACACCTTC	CSANPETGSGYTF
TRBV20-1	.	TRBJ2-5	few	TGCAGTGCTAGAGCCCAGTCGGGGAAGGAGACCCAGTACTTC	CSARAQSGKETQYF